This TCR beta chain appears in the sequencing data of a study of blood T cell repertoires in COVID-19. For the study at large: The United States, Italy and Spain were the sources of the acute and convalescent COVID-19 samples. PBMCs, B-cell-depleted T cells, or T cells were the source of the cDNA or gDNA that made up the material.

In the source study's methods: Estimation of nucleated cell counts relied on the amplification of reference gene primers. Repertoires were generated with immunoSEQ multiplex PCR, while TCRdb's copy carries only in-frame clones and drops some. Clonal size and the V and J genes are those of that table, whereas D and trimming came from the DNA. The sample contains 200,000 to 300,000 clones, around 85% of which appear only once. The CDR3 is 15 amino acids. J was trimmed by 10 bases and V by 0 bases; bases with no gene match: 10. Germline V CDR1 and CDR2: LGHNA, YSLEER. The TCR originated in a woman in her twenties or thirties who had recovered from COVID-19. Sequencing input: peripheral blood. This chain uses TRBV4-3 with TRBJ1-1, with 8 nucleotides matching TRBD1. CDR3 bases: TGCGCCAGCAGCCAAGATTCCCCTCTCCAGGGGGCAGCTTTCTTT. It yields the protein CASSQDSPLQGAAFF.